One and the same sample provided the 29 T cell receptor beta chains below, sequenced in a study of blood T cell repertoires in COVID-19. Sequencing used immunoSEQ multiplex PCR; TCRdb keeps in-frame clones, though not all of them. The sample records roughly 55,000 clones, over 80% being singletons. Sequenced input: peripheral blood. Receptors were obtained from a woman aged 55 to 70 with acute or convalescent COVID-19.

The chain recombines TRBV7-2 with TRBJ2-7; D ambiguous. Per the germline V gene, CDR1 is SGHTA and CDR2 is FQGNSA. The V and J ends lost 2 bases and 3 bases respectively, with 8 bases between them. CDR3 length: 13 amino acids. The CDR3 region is CASSLPSIYEQYF. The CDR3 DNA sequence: TGTGCCAGCAGCTTACCATCAATCTACGAGCAGTACTTC.

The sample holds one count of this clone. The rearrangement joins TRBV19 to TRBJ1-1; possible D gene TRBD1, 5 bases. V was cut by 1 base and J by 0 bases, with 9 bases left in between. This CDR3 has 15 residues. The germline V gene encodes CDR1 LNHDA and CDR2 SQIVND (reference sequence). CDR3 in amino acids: CASSIGGSMNTEAFF. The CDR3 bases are TGTGCCAGTAGTATAGGGGGCAGCATGAACACTGAAGCTTTCTTT.

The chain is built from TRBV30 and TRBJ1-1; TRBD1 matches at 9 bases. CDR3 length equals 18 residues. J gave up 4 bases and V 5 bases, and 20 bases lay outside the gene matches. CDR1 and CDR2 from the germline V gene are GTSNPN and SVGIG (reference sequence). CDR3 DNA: TGTGCCTGGGGTATCACTTTGGGACAGGGATGGGTGAGCACTGAAGCTTTCTTT. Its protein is CAWGITLGQGWVSTEAFF.

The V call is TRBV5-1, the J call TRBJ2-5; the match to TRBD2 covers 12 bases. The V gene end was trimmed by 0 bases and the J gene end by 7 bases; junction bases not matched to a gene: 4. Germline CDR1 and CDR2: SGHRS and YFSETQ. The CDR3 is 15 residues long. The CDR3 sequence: CASSLGLAGAGTQYF. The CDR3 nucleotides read TGCGCCAGCAGCTTGGGACTAGCGGGGGCTGGGACCCAGTACTTC.

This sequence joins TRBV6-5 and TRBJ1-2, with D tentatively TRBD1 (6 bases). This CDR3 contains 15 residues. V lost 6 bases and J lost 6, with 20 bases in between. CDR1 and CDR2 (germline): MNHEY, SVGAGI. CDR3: CASSPDSSSPDGYTF. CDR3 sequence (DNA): TGTGCCAGCAGCCCGGACAGCTCATCCCCCGATGGCTACACCTTC.

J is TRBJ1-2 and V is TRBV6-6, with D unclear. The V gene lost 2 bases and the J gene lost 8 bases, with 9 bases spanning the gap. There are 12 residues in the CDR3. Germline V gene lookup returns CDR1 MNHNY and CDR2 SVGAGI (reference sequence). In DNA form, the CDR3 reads TGTGCCAGCAGTTACATCTACAGCGGCTACACCTTC. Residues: CASSYIYSGYTF.

The CDR3 is CATLGSGLLAGELFF. The CDR3 bases are TGTGCCACCCTAGGATCGGGGTTATTGGCCGGGGAGCTGTTTTTT. The chain carries TRBV19 and TRBJ2-2, with D perhaps TRBD2 (5 bases). The CDR3 is made up of 15 amino acids. V lost 10 bases and J 6 bases, leaving 21 bases between the germline ends. The germline V gene has CDR1 LNHDA and CDR2 SQIVND (reference sequence).

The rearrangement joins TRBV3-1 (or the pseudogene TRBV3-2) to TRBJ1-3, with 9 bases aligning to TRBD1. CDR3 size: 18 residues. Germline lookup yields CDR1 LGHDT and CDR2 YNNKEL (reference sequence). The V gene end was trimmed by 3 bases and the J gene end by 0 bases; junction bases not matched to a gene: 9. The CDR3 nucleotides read TGTGCCAGCAGCCAGAGTGGGACAGGGAGGTCCTCTGGAAACACCATATATTTT. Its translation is CASSQSGTGRSSGNTIYF.

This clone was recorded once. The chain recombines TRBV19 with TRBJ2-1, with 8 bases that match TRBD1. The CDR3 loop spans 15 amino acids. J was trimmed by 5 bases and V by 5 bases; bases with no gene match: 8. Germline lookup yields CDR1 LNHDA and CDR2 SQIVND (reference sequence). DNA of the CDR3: TGTGCCAGTAGTCTCCGGGACAGGTCCCACAATGAGCAGTTCTTC. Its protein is CASSLRDRSHNEQFF.

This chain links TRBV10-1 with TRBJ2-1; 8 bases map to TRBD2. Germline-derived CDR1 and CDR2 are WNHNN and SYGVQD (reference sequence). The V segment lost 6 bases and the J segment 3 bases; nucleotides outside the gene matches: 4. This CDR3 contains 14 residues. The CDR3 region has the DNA TGCGCCAGCAGCTTGAGCGGGAGCTACAATGAGCAGTTCTTC. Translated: CASSLSGSYNEQFF.

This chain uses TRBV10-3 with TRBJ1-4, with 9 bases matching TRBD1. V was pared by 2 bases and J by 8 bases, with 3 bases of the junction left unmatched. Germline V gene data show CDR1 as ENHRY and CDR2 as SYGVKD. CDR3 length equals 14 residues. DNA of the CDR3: TGTGCCATCAGTGAGACAGGGGGCTGGGAAAAACTGTTTTTT. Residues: CAISETGGWEKLFF.

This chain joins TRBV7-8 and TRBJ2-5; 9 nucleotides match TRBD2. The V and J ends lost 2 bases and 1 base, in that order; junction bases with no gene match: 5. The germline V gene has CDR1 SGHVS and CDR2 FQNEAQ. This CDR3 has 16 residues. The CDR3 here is CASSLNQAGGQETQYF. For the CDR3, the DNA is TGTGCCAGCAGCTTAAATCAAGCGGGGGGCCAAGAGACCCAGTACTTC.

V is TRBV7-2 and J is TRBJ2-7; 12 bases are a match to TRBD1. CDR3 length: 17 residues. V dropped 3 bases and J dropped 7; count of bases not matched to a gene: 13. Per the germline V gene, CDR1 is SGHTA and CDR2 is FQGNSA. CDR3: CASSLTQGTGGAGEQYF. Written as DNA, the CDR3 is TGTGCCAGCAGCTTGACACAAGGGACAGGGGGCGCGGGGGAGCAGTACTTC.

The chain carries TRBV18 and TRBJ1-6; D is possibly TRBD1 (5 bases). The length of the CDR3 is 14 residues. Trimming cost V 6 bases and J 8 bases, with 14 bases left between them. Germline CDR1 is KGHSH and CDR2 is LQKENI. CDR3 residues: CASSPRELDSPLHF. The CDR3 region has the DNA TGTGCCAGCTCGCCCAGGGAATTAGATTCACCCCTCCACTTT.

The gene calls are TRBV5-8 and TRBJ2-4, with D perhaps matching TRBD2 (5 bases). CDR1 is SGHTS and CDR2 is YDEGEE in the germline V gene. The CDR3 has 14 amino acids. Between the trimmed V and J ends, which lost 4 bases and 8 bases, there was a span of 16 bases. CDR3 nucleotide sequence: TGTGCCAGCAGCCGCGGACTCGTTGTCGACATTCAGTACTTC. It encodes CASSRGLVVDIQYF.

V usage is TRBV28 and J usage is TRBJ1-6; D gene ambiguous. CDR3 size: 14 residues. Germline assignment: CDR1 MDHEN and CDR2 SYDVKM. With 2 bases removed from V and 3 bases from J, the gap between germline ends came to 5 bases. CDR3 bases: TGTGCCAGCAGTTTACCAGGCTATAATTCACCCCTCCACTTT. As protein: CASSLPGYNSPLHF.

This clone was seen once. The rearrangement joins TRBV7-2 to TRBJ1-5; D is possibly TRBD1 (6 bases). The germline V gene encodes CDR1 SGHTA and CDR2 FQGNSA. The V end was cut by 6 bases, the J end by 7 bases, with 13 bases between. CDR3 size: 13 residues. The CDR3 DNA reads TGTGCCAGCAGATCTACAGGGAACCAGCCCCAGCATTTT. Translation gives CASRSTGNQPQHF.

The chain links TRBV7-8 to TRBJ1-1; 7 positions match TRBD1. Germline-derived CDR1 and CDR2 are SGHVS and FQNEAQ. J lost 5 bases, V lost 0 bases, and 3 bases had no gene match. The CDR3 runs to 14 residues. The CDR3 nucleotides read TGTGCCAGCAGCTTAGCGGAACAGGGGACTGAAGCTTTCTTT. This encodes CASSLAEQGTEAFF.

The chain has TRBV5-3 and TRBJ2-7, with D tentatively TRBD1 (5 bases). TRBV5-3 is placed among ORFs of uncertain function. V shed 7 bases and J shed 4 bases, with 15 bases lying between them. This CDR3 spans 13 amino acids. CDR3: CARFQDRVYEQYF. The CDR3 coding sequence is TGTGCCAGATTCCAAGACAGAGTTTACGAGCAGTACTTC.

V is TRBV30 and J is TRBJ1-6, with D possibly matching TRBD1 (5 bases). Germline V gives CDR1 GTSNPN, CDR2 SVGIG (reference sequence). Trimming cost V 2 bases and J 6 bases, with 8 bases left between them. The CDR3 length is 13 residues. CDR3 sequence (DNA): TGTGCCTGGAGTAGACAGCCTAATTCACCCCTCCACTTT. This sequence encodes CAWSRQPNSPLHF. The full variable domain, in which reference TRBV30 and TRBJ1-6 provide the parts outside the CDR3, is SQTIHQWPATLVQPVGSPLSLECTVEGTSNPNLYWYRQAAGRGLQLLFYSVGIGQISSEVPQNLSASRPQDRQFILSSKKLLLSDSGFYLCAWSRQPNSPLHFGNGTRLTVT.

The CDR3 nucleotides are TGTGCCAGCTCACCACAAAAACACTACGAGCAGTACTTC. Residues: CASSPQKHYEQYF. The chain is built from TRBV18 and TRBJ2-7; D is unresolved. The germline V gene has CDR1 KGHSH and CDR2 LQKENI. V lost 1 base and J 3 bases, leaving 7 bases between the germline ends. There are 13 residues in the CDR3.

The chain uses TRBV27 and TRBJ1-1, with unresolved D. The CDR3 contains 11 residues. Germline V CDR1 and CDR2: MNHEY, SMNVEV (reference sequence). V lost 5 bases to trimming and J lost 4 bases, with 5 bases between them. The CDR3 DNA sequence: TGTGCCAGCAGTAGCACCACTGAAGCTTTCTTT. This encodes CASSSTTEAFF.

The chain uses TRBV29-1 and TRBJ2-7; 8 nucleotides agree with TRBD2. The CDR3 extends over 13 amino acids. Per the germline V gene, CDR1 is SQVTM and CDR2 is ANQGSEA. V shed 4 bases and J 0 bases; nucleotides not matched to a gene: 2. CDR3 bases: TGCAGCGTTGTCAGCGGGAGCTCCTACGAGCAGTACTTC. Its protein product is CSVVSGSSYEQYF.

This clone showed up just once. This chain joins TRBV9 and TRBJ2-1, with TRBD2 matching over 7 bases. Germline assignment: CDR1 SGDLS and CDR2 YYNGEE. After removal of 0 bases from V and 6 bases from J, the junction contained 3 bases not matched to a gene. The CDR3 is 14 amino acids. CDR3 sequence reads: CASSVEPSGNEQFF. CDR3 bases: TGTGCCAGCAGCGTAGAGCCTAGCGGCAATGAGCAGTTCTTC.

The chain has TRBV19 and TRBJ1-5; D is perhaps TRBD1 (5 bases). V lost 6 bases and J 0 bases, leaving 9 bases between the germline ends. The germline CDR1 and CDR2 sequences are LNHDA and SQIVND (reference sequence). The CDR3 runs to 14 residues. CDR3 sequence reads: CASRTVNSNQPQHF. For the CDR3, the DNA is TGTGCCAGTAGGACAGTGAATAGCAATCAGCCCCAGCATTTT.

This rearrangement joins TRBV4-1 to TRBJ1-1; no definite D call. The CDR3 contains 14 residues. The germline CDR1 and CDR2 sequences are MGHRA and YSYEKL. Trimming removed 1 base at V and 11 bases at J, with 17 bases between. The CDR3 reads CASSQGERTGEAFF. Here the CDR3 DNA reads TGCGCCAGCAGCCAAGGTGAGCGGACCGGTGAGGCTTTCTTT.

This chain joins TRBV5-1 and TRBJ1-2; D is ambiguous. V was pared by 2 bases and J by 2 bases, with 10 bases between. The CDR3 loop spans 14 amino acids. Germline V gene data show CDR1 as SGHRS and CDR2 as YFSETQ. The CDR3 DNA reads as TGCGCCAGCAGCTTTACAGCAGGCAACTATGGCTACACCTTC. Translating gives CASSFTAGNYGYTF.

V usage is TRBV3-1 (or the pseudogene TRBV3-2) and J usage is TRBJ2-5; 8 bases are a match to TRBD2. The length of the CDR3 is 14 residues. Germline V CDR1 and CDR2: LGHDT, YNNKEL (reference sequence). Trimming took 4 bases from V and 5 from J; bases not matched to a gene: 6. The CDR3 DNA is TGTGCCAGCAGCCCCCTCGGGGGGGAGGAGACCCAGTACTTC. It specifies CASSPLGGEETQYF.

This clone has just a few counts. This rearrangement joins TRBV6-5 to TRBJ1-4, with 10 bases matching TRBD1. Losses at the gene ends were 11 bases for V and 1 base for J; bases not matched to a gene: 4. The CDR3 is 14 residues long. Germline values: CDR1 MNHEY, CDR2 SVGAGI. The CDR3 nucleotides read TGTGCCTGCGACAGGGGGCGAACTAATGAAAAACTGTTTTTT. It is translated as CACDRGRTNEKLFF.